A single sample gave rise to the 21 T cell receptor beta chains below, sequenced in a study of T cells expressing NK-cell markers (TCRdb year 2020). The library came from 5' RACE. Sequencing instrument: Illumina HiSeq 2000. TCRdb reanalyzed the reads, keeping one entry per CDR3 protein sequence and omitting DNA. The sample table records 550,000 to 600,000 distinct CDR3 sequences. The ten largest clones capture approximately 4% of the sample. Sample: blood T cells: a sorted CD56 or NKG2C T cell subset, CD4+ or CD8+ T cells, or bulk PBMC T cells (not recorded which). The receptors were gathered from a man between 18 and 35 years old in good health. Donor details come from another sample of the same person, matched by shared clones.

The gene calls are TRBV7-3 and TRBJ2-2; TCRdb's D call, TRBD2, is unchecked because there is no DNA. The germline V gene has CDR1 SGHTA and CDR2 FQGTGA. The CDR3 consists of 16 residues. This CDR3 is CASSLEGRASTGELFF.

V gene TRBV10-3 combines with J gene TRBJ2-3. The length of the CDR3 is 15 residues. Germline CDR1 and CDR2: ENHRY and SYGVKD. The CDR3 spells CAISESRTITDTQYF.

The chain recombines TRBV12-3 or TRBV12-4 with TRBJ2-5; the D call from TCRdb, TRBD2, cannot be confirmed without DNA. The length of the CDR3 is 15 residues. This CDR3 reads CASSTPGLEQETQYF.

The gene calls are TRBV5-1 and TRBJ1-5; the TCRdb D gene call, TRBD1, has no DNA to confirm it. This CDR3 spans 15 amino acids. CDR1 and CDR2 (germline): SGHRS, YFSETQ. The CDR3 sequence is CASSPRTGRHQPQHF.

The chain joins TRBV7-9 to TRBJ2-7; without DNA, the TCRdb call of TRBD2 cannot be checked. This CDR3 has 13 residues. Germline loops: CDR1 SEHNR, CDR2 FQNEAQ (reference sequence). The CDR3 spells CASSPERAYEQYF.

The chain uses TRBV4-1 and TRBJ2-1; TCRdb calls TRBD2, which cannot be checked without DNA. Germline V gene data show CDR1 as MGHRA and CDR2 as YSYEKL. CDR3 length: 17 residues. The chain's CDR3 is CASSRGLAGVEGNEQFF.

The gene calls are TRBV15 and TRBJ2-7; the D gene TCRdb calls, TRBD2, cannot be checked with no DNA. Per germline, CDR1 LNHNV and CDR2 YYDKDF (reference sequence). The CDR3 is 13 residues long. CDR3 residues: CATSRKAGYEQYF.

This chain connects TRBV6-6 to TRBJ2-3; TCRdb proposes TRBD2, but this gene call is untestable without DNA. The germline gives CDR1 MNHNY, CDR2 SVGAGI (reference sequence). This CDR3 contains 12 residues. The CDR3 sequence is CATGTPTDTQYF.

CDR3 sequence: CASSLGQSGLAGGTQYF. The gene calls are TRBV3-1 and TRBJ2-3; the TRBD2 assignment by TCRdb is unverifiable without DNA. The germline CDR1 and CDR2 sequences are LGHDT and YNNKEL (reference sequence). CDR3 length: 17 amino acids.

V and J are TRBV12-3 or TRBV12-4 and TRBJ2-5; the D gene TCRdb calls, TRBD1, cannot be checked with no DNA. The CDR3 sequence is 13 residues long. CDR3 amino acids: CASRLTGQETQYF.

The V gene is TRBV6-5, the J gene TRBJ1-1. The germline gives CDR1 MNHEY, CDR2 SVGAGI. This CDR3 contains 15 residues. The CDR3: CASSYGKRGHPEAFF.

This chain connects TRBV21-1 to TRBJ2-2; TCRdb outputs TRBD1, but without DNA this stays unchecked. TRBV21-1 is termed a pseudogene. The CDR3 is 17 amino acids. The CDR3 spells CASSKARGQGGTGELFF.

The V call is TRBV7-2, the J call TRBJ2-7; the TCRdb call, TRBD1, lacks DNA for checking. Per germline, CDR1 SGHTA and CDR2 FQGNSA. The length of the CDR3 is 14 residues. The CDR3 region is CASSLGVSSGEQYF.

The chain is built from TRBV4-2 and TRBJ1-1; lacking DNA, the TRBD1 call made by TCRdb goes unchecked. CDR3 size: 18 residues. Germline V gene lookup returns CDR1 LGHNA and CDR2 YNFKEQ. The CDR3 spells CASSLSGTGGAWIMPAFF.

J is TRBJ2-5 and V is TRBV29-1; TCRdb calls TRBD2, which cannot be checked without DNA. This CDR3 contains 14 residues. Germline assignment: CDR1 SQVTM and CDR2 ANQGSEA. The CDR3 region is CSVVFAGEEETQYF.

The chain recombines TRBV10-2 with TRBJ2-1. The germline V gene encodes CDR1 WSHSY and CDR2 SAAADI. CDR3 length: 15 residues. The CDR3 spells CASSDPAGAYNEQFF.

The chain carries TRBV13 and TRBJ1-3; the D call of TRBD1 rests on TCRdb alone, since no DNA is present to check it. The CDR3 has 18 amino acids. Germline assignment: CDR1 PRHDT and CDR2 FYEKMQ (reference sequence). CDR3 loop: CASSLIRRGPSSGNTIYF.

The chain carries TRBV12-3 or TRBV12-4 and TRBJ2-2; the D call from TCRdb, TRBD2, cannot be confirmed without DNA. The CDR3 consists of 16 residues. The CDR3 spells CASRPRKGGYTGELFF.

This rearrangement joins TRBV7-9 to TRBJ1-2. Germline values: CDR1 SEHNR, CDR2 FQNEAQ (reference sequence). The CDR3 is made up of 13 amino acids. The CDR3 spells CASRQRANYGYTF.

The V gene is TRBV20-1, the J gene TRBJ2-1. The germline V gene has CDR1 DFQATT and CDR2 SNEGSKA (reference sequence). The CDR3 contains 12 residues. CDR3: CSANLAYNEQFF.

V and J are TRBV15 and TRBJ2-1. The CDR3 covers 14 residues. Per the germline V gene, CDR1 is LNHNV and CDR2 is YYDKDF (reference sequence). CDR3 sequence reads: CATTSGDSYNEQFF.